The 30 T cell receptor beta chains reported below all come from one sample, sequenced in a study of CD8 T cells in Susac syndrome. A quantity of about 0.5 to 1 ug RNA underwent reverse transcription using random hexamers. TCRdb itself ran the immunoSEQ multiplex PCR reads through MiXCR, one entry per CDR3 protein. The sample records approximately 65,000 distinct CDR3 sequences, about 92% being singletons. What was sequenced was CD8+ T cells from PBMCs. Receptors were obtained from a human donor in good health.

V and J are TRBV6-1 and TRBJ1-6; maybe TRBD1 (5 bases). The V and J ends lost 6 bases and 0 bases respectively, with 9 bases between them. CDR3 length: 15 residues. Germline V gene lookup returns CDR1 MNHNS and CDR2 SASEGT. CDR3 residues: CASRQESSYNSPLHF. The CDR3 region has the DNA TGTGCCAGCAGACAGGAGAGCTCCTATAATTCACCCCTCCACTTT.

The rearrangement uses TRBV6-1 and TRBJ2-3, with no clear D. Germline CDR1 is MNHNS and CDR2 is SASEGT. CDR3 length equals 14 residues. The V end lost 6 bases, the J end lost 0 bases, and 10 bases lay between the germline ends. The CDR3 bases are TGTGCCAGCAGCCCCTCAACCAGCACAGATACGCAGTATTTT. Its translation is CASSPSTSTDTQYF.

V and J are TRBV29-1 and TRBJ2-7; a weak D match, TRBD1 (5 bases). CDR3 size: 17 residues. V gave up 3 bases and J gave up 7 bases, with 28 bases separating them. The V gene's germline CDR1 is SQVTM and CDR2 ANQGSEA. CDR3 region: CSVESVPDSLGIGEQYF. CDR3 sequence (DNA): TGCAGCGTTGAGAGTGTCCCCGACAGTTTGGGGATCGGGGAGCAGTACTTC.

The chain couples TRBV4-2 to TRBJ2-7; D might be TRBD1 (5 bases). Trimming shortened V by 8 bases and J by 6 bases, and 17 bases separated the two germline ends. The CDR3 is 13 amino acids. The V gene's germline CDR1 is LGHNA and CDR2 YNFKEQ. CDR3 sequence reads: CASGADIIREQYF. In DNA form, the CDR3 reads TGTGCCAGCGGGGCCGATATTATACGCGAGCAGTACTTC.

The chain combines TRBV19 with TRBJ1-1, with D maybe TRBD1 (5 bases). The CDR3 consists of 11 residues. V lost 6 bases, J lost 8 bases, and 10 bases lay in between. Per the germline V gene, CDR1 is LNHDA and CDR2 is SQIVND (reference sequence). The CDR3 nucleotides read TGTGCCAGTAGGATGGGACCAGAAGCTTTCTTT. Protein product: CASRMGPEAFF.

The V and J genes are TRBV9 and TRBJ2-1; D unclear. From germline, CDR1 is SGDLS and CDR2 YYNGEE. This CDR3 comprises 14 residues. Trimming left V 0 bases short and J 7 bases short, with 11 bases between. CDR3 sequence (DNA): TGTGCCAGCAGCGTAGCGGTAGGTGGGAATGAGCAGTTCTTC. It encodes CASSVAVGGNEQFF.

The J gene is TRBJ2-5, the V gene TRBV6-2 or TRBV6-3; D is uncertain. This CDR3 has 14 residues. V lost 2 bases to trimming and J lost 0 bases, with 7 bases between them. Germline CDR1 reads MNHEY; CDR2 reads SVGEGT. The CDR3: CASSYTWNQETQYF. The CDR3 nucleotides are TGTGCCAGCAGTTACACCTGGAACCAAGAGACCCAGTACTTC.

The chain links TRBV5-5 to TRBJ2-7; TRBD1 agrees at 8 bases. Germline CDR1 is SGHKS and CDR2 is YYEKEE (reference sequence). V was clipped by 6 bases and J by 2 bases; unmatched bases: 4. The CDR3 length is 13 residues. The DNA of the CDR3 is TGTGCCAGCACCGGACAGGGTGCCTACGAGCAGTACTTC. Its protein product is CASTGQGAYEQYF.

The chain has TRBV7-9 and TRBJ2-7; the D is unclear. Germline V lookup: CDR1 SEHNR, CDR2 FQNEAQ (reference sequence). The ends were cut back, 1 base at V and 5 bases at J, with 15 bases in the middle. CDR3 length equals 15 residues. The CDR3 loop is CASSLGGLSPHEQYF. The CDR3 DNA follows: TGTGCCAGCAGCTTAGGCGGCCTGTCCCCCCACGAGCAGTACTTC.

This chain links TRBV10-3 with TRBJ2-5, with a weak D call TRBD1 (5 bases). Between the trimmed V and J ends, which lost 10 bases and 5 bases, there was a span of 14 bases. The CDR3 covers 12 residues. Germline CDR1 is ENHRY and CDR2 is SYGVKD. For the CDR3, the DNA is TGTGCCACCCAGGGTATGGAGGAGACCCAGTACTTC. Translating it yields CATQGMEETQYF.

This clonotype was counted only a few times. The genes are TRBV6-5 and TRBJ1-5; weak D call: TRBD1 (5 bases). Germline CDR1 and CDR2: MNHEY and SVGAGI. V was cut by 5 bases and J by 4 bases, with 9 bases left in between. The length of the CDR3 is 13 residues. The CDR3 loop reads CASSLGPNQPQHF. Written as DNA, the CDR3 is TGTGCCAGCAGTCTGGGACCGAATCAGCCCCAGCATTTT.

This clonotype was picked up one time. The chain carries TRBV29-1 and TRBJ2-1; D remains unclear. Germline V gene lookup returns CDR1 SQVTM and CDR2 ANQGSEA. CDR3 length: 12 amino acids. V was shortened by 1 base and J by 10 bases, with 11 bases between the two germline ends. The CDR3 reads CSVEARPWEQFF. The DNA of the CDR3 is TGCAGCGTTGAAGCCCGACCTTGGGAGCAGTTCTTC.

The CDR3 is CASSQDIITLNSPLHF. The CDR3 nucleotides are TGCGCCAGCAGCCAAGATATTATCACCCTTAATTCACCCCTCCACTTT. The chain employs TRBV4-1 and TRBJ1-6, with D hard to call. CDR1 and CDR2 from the germline V gene are MGHRA and YSYEKL. The CDR3 is 16 amino acids. Trimming shortened V by 0 bases and J by 6 bases, and 12 bases separated the two germline ends.

V and J are TRBV7-2 and TRBJ2-7, with 8 bases aligning to TRBD1. The CDR3 contains 13 residues. From germline, CDR1 is SGHTA and CDR2 FQGNSA. The junction had 5 bases not matched to a gene; V was cut back by 6 bases and J by 4 bases. Here the CDR3 reads CASSLGTGYEQYF. CDR3 nucleotides: TGTGCCAGCAGTCTCGGGACAGGTTACGAGCAGTACTTC.

The genes are TRBV19 and TRBJ2-7; weak D call: TRBD1 (5 bases). CDR1 and CDR2 (germline): LNHDA, SQIVND (reference sequence). This CDR3 has 16 amino acids. With 5 bases removed from V and 0 bases from J, the gap between germline ends came to 17 bases. The CDR3 spells CASSPVGDTNSYEQYF. The DNA of the CDR3 is TGTGCCAGTAGTCCTGTAGGGGATACCAACTCCTACGAGCAGTACTTC.

The genes are TRBV6-5 and TRBJ2-1, with 8 bases identical to TRBD2. Unmatched junction bases numbered 9, after V lost 2 bases and J lost 0 bases. The CDR3 sequence is 18 residues long. The germline CDR1 and CDR2 sequences are MNHEY and SVGAGI. CDR3 DNA sequence: TGTGCCAGCAGTTACCTATCGGGAGGGCTTAGCTCCTACAATGAGCAGTTCTTC. It translates to CASSYLSGGLSSYNEQFF.

The chain carries TRBV5-6 and TRBJ2-1; 9 positions match TRBD1. Per germline, CDR1 SGHDT and CDR2 YYEEEE. V was pared by 0 bases and J by 5 bases, with 6 bases of the junction left unmatched. This CDR3 is 16 amino acids long. Written as DNA, the CDR3 is TGTGCCAGCAGCTTGGGGGACAGGGAGGTCCACAATGAGCAGTTCTTC. This translates into CASSLGDREVHNEQFF.

The V and J genes are TRBV27 and TRBJ2-6; no firm D call. Trimming stripped 1 base from V and 4 bases from J, with 14 bases between. Germline V gives CDR1 MNHEY, CDR2 SMNVEV (reference sequence). The length of the CDR3 is 17 residues. CDR3 protein: CASSLLFGEWGANVLTF. As DNA, the CDR3 is TGTGCCAGCAGTTTATTGTTCGGTGAATGGGGGGCCAACGTCCTGACTTTC.

This sequence joins TRBV27 and TRBJ2-1, with 10 bases that match TRBD2. The germline CDR1 and CDR2 sequences are MNHEY and SMNVEV (reference sequence). V lost 4 bases and J lost 15; bases outside the gene matches: 6. The CDR3 is 12 residues long. The CDR3 protein is CASSWSGGAGFF. DNA of the CDR3: TGTGCCAGCAGTTGGAGCGGGGGGGCGGGGTTCTTC.

This clonotype showed up just once. The chain joins TRBV4-1 to TRBJ2-6, with D possibly being TRBD1 or TRBD2 (5 bases each). The V end lost 0 bases, the J end lost 0 bases, and 12 bases lay between the germline ends. Germline V gives CDR1 MGHRA, CDR2 YSYEKL. The CDR3 has 18 residues. CDR3 in amino acids: CASSQDPLGVSGANVLTF. Written as DNA, the CDR3 is TGCGCCAGCAGCCAAGATCCGCTGGGGGTCTCTGGGGCCAACGTCCTGACTTTC.

The chain uses TRBV5-1 and TRBJ1-1; D is possibly TRBD1 (5 bases). V gave up 0 bases and J gave up 2 bases, with 11 bases separating them. Germline assignment: CDR1 SGHRS and CDR2 YFSETQ. The CDR3 spans 15 residues. Here the CDR3 reads CASSLGGTENTEAFF. The DNA for the CDR3 is TGCGCCAGCAGCTTGGGCGGGACTGAAAACACTGAAGCTTTCTTT.

This chain connects TRBV7-9 to TRBJ1-2; no clear D. V shed 2 bases and J shed 8 bases, with 12 bases lying between them. The CDR3 covers 13 residues. Germline values: CDR1 SEHNR, CDR2 FQNEAQ (reference sequence). CDR3 sequence (DNA): TGTGCCAGCAGCTTAAGTTGGGGTGACGGCTACACCTTC. Translation: CASSLSWGDGYTF.

The chain recombines TRBV5-8 with TRBJ1-6; maybe TRBD1 (5 bases). V was pared by 0 bases and J by 6 bases, with 10 bases between. The CDR3 loop spans 15 amino acids. Germline CDR1 and CDR2: SGHTS and YDEGEE. The CDR3 here is CASSLAWGGNSPLHF. CDR3 nucleotide sequence: TGTGCCAGCAGCTTGGCCTGGGGCGGTAATTCACCCCTCCACTTT.

The chain joins TRBV9 to TRBJ1-2; TRBD1 agrees at 9 bases. The CDR3 has 15 amino acids. V was pared by 4 bases and J by 6 bases, with 10 bases of the junction left unmatched. Germline V lookup: CDR1 SGDLS, CDR2 YYNGEE. The CDR3 DNA follows: TGTGCCAGCAGCCTACGGGACAGGGTATTGGATGGCTACACCTTC. Its translation is CASSLRDRVLDGYTF.

The chain links TRBV4-1 to TRBJ2-7; possibly TRBD1 or TRBD2 for D (5 bases each). The germline V gene has CDR1 MGHRA and CDR2 YSYEKL. V lost 5 bases to trimming and J lost 2 bases, with 16 bases between them. The CDR3 length is 15 residues. The CDR3 region has the DNA TGCGCCAGCAGCTCCCGAGGGCAGGGAGCCTACGAGCAGTACTTC. It codes for CASSSRGQGAYEQYF.

The J gene is TRBJ1-1, the V gene TRBV12-5; 7 bases match TRBD1. There are 15 residues in the CDR3. CDR1 and CDR2 (germline): LGHNT, FRNRAP. The V and J ends lost 7 bases and 2 bases, in that order; junction bases with no gene match: 10. The CDR3: CASALGTDDNTEAFF. The CDR3 DNA sequence: TGTGCTAGTGCCCTCGGGACAGACGATAACACTGAAGCTTTCTTT.

The rearrangement links TRBV20-1 to TRBJ1-1; D call uncertain. Germline-derived CDR1 and CDR2 are DFQATT and SNEGSKA (reference sequence). This CDR3 has 15 residues. V lost 2 bases, J lost 6 bases, and 19 bases lay in between. The CDR3 is CSARPTLGSTPEAFF. DNA for the CDR3: TGCAGTGCTAGACCCACCCTGGGCAGCACCCCTGAAGCTTTCTTT.

V gene TRBV7-9 combines with J gene TRBJ1-4; maybe TRBD1 (6 bases). Per the germline V gene, CDR1 is SEHNR and CDR2 is FQNEAQ (reference sequence). The V end was cut by 3 bases, the J end by 7 bases, with 21 bases between. The CDR3 is made up of 17 amino acids. CDR3 sequence: CASSLWSQGLVGEKLFF. The DNA of the CDR3 is TGTGCCAGCAGCTTGTGGAGCCAGGGGCTAGTAGGTGAAAAACTGTTTTTT.

In nucleotides, the CDR3 is TGTGCCAGCAGCTTATTGGGGGAGAACACTGAAGCTTTCTTT. Its translation is CASSLLGENTEAFF. The chain combines TRBV7-9 with TRBJ1-1, with a possible D match to TRBD1 (5 bases). This CDR3 has 14 amino acids. Germline V gene data show CDR1 as SEHNR and CDR2 as FQNEAQ (reference sequence). Trimming removed 2 bases at V and 1 base at J, with 8 bases between.

The rearrangement joins TRBV4-1 to TRBJ1-4; 9 nucleotides agree with TRBD1. CDR3 length: 15 amino acids. V trimming: 3 bases; J trimming: 8 bases; junction bases outside the gene matches: 7. Germline V gene sequence: CDR1 MGHRA, CDR2 YSYEKL. The CDR3 region has the DNA TGCGCCAGCAGCCAGGGGGGACAGGGCCTCGAAAAACTGTTTTTT. Residues: CASSQGGQGLEKLFF.